This is a list of T cell receptor beta chains from one sample in a study of cytomegalovirus exposure and HLA in healthy donors. Repertoires were generated with immunoSEQ multiplex PCR, while TCRdb's copy carries only in-frame clones and drops some. The top ten clones hold roughly 4.5% of a sample with 140,000 to 150,000 clones, roughly 80% of them seen once. The sample was PBMCs. The receptors stem from a man aged 40-49 years in good health and CMV-seronegative. The CDR3 runs from the conserved cysteine through the conserved F or W. Each record gives: J gene, V gene, CDR3 protein.

j_call: TRBJ2-7; v_call: TRBV4-3; cdr3_aa: CASSPWTGGYEQYF
j_call: TRBJ2-7; v_call: TRBV5-1; cdr3_aa: CASSLGDRGSSYEQYF
j_call: TRBJ1-4; v_call: TRBV6-5; cdr3_aa: CASSLTGGSEKLFF
j_call: TRBJ1-2; v_call: TRBV7-9; cdr3_aa: CASSSTTSYGYTF
j_call: TRBJ1-5; v_call: TRBV2; cdr3_aa: CASRQENSNQPQHF
j_call: TRBJ1-6; v_call: TRBV5-7; cdr3_aa: CASSLGKSGTGDSPLHF
j_call: TRBJ1-2; v_call: TRBV1; cdr3_aa: CTSSQDTSRTVDLRYGYTF
j_call: TRBJ2-1; v_call: TRBV9; cdr3_aa: CASSVASGGPHEQFF
j_call: TRBJ1-5; v_call: TRBV28; cdr3_aa: CASRTTGLNNQPQHF
j_call: TRBJ2-3; v_call: TRBV7-2; cdr3_aa: CASSAGLVGVDTQYF
j_call: TRBJ1-5; v_call: TRBV30; cdr3_aa: CAHGDNQPQHF
j_call: TRBJ1-6; v_call: TRBV28; cdr3_aa: CASSPSKSPLHF
j_call: TRBJ2-2; v_call: TRBV7-2; cdr3_aa: CASSLVGQGLTGELFF
j_call: TRBJ1-3; v_call: TRBV11-3; cdr3_aa: CASSLQGLSGNTIYF
j_call: TRBJ2-5; v_call: TRBV10-1; cdr3_aa: CASSGAAGGLETQYF
j_call: TRBJ2-2; v_call: TRBV15; cdr3_aa: CATSGWTGVGTGELFF
j_call: TRBJ1-1; v_call: TRBV20-1; cdr3_aa: CSAGEVVAFF
j_call: TRBJ2-7; v_call: TRBV27; cdr3_aa: CASSPPREGGLYEQYF
j_call: TRBJ1-5; v_call: TRBV29-1; cdr3_aa: CSVKRGQGYPQHF
j_call: TRBJ2-1; v_call: TRBV28; cdr3_aa: CASSTGTGSYNEQFF
j_call: TRBJ2-3; v_call: TRBV7-9; cdr3_aa: CASSQSGGNTDTQYF
j_call: TRBJ1-1; v_call: TRBV28; cdr3_aa: CASRGFRGNSEAFF
j_call: TRBJ2-5; v_call: TRBV5-1; cdr3_aa: CASSSTGLQETQYF
j_call: TRBJ1-4; v_call: TRBV7-9; cdr3_aa: CASSEWGQANEKLFF
j_call: TRBJ1-2; v_call: TRBV2; cdr3_aa: CASSDRRVQGYTF
j_call: TRBJ1-1; v_call: TRBV9; cdr3_aa: CASSVTGGSNTEAFF
j_call: TRBJ1-1; v_call: TRBV29-1; cdr3_aa: CSVMFGENTEAFF
j_call: TRBJ1-2; v_call: TRBV14; cdr3_aa: CASSQDQHGGVGYTF
j_call: TRBJ1-5; v_call: TRBV28; cdr3_aa: CASRWDRDNQPQHF
j_call: TRBJ1-1; v_call: TRBV5-5; cdr3_aa: CASSFDRRGGAEAFF
j_call: TRBJ2-3; v_call: TRBV27; cdr3_aa: CASSLSLTSRITQYF
j_call: TRBJ2-1; v_call: TRBV14; cdr3_aa: CASSITGTEQFF
j_call: TRBJ1-3; v_call: TRBV19; cdr3_aa: CASFDRAGNTIYF
j_call: TRBJ1-4; v_call: TRBV5-8; cdr3_aa: CASSIRGQMREKLFF
j_call: TRBJ2-5; v_call: TRBV4-3; cdr3_aa: CASSLRSGGPETQYF
j_call: TRBJ2-7; v_call: TRBV5-1; cdr3_aa: CASSLDTGTGWEQYF
j_call: TRBJ2-3; v_call: TRBV5-1; cdr3_aa: CASSLSTAGGTQYF
j_call: TRBJ2-7; v_call: TRBV11-2; cdr3_aa: CASSLQDRDYEQYF
j_call: TRBJ2-7; v_call: TRBV15; cdr3_aa: CATSRDGSLGEQYF
j_call: TRBJ1-2; v_call: TRBV10-2; cdr3_aa: CASSGDYGYTF
j_call: TRBJ1-5; v_call: TRBV15; cdr3_aa: CATSRGGEAGNQPQHF
j_call: TRBJ1-2; v_call: TRBV19; cdr3_aa: CASSIESGRASLYGYTF
j_call: TRBJ2-7; v_call: TRBV12-5; cdr3_aa: CASGFGQGRSSYEQYF
j_call: TRBJ1-2; v_call: TRBV6-5; cdr3_aa: CASSAGRNYGYTF
j_call: TRBJ1-1; v_call: TRBV25-1; cdr3_aa: CASSESPQGDTEAFF
j_call: TRBJ2-3; v_call: TRBV12-1; cdr3_aa: CASSFEPGTDTQYF
j_call: TRBJ2-7; v_call: TRBV4-3; cdr3_aa: CASSQDGVGSSYEQYF
j_call: TRBJ1-6; v_call: TRBV5-5; cdr3_aa: CASSLAAQGPNSPLHF
j_call: TRBJ1-1; v_call: TRBV28; cdr3_aa: CASSSTRNEAFF
j_call: TRBJ2-5; v_call: TRBV7-4; cdr3_aa: CASSLGLCRGQETQYF
j_call: TRBJ1-4; v_call: TRBV9; cdr3_aa: CASSGAPSQGVGQEKLFF
j_call: TRBJ1-2; v_call: TRBV9; cdr3_aa: CASSVGSTARESGYTF
j_call: TRBJ2-1; v_call: TRBV6-1; cdr3_aa: CASSFSQIDEQFF
j_call: TRBJ2-3; v_call: TRBV28; cdr3_aa: CASKTGSTSTDTQYF
j_call: TRBJ2-1; v_call: TRBV30; cdr3_aa: CAWRGGQGFDEQFF
j_call: TRBJ1-4; v_call: TRBV25-1; cdr3_aa: CASSGSGTNEKLFF
j_call: TRBJ2-6; v_call: TRBV2; cdr3_aa: CASSRFSGANVLTF
j_call: TRBJ2-5; v_call: TRBV5-1; cdr3_aa: CASSWGGQGTAETQYF
j_call: TRBJ2-2; v_call: TRBV5-1; cdr3_aa: CASSALGQGATGELFF
j_call: TRBJ1-1; v_call: TRBV29-1; cdr3_aa: CSALEGVGAFF